The present TCR beta chain was sequenced within a study of human T cells and chemical hapten exposure. CDR1 and CDR2 from the germline V gene are SGHVS and FNYEAQ. The length of the CDR3 is 15 residues. V dropped 3 bases and J dropped 0 bases, with 10 bases sitting between them. TCRdb re-derived calls from the RACE reads in MiXCR, one entry per CDR3 protein. The table lists 80,000 to 95,000 distinct CDR3 sequences, 11% of them singletons, with 1.6% in the top ten. Time point given: patch test 2, 6 weeks after DPC sensitization. The treatment: therapeutic diphenylcyclopropenone sensitization with weekly scalp DPC.

The material was whole blood, obtained in connection with sensitization to the hapten diphenylcyclopropenone (DPC). The TCR comes from a man aged 18 to 29 with alopecia areata. Some clones in this sample may be carry-over from other donors' samples. The chain links TRBV7-6 to TRBJ2-3; no clear D gene. The CDR3 here is CASSFHAGSTDTQYF. CDR3 sequence (DNA): TGTGCCAGCAGCTTTCACGCAGGCAGCACAGATACGCAGTATTTT.